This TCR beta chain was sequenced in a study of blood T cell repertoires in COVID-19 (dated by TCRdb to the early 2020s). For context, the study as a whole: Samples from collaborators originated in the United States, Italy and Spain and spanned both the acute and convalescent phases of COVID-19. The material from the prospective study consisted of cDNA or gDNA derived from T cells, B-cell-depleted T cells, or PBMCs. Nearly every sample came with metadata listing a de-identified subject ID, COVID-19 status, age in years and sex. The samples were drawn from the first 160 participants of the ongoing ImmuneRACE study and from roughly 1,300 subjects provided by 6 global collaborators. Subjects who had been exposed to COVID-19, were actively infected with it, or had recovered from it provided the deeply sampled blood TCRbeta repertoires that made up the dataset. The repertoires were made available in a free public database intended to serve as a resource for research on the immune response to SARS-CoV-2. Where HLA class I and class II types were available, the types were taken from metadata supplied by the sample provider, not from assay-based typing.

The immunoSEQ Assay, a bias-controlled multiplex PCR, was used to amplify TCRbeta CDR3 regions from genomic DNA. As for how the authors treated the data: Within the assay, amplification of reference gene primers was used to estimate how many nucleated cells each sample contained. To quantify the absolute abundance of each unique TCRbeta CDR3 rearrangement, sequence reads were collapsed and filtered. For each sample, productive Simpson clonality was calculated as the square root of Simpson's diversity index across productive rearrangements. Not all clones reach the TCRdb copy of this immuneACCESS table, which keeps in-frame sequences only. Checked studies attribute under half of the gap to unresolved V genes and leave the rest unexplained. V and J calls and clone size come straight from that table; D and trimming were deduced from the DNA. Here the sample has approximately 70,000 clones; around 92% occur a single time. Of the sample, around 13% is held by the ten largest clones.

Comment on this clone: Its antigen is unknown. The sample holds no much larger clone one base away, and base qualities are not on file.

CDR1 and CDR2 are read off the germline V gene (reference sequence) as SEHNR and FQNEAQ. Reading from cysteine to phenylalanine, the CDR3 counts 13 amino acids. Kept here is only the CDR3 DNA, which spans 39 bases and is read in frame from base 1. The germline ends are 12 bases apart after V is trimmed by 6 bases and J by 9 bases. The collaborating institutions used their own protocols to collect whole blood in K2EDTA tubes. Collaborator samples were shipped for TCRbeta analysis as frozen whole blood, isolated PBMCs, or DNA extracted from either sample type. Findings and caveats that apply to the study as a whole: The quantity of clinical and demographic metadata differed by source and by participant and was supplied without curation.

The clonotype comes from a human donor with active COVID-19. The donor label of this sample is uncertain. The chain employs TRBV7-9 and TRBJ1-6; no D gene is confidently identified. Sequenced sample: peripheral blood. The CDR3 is CASSRERGSPLHF. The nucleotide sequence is TGTGCCAGCAGTCGAGAACGGGGTTCACCCCTCCACTTT.